This T cell receptor beta chain is drawn from a study of blood T cell repertoires in COVID-19. In the study's own analysis: Cell counts per sample came from amplifying reference gene primers. This table comes from immunoSEQ multiplex PCR, and its TCRdb copy is limited to in-frame clones, with some not included. V, J and clone size derive from that table, while D and trimming were established from the DNA sequence. The sample lists around 240,000 clones, approximately 83% occurring once. The CDR3 is 14 amino acids. Trimming stripped 0 bases from V and 2 bases from J, with 7 bases between. The germline V gene has CDR1 SGDLS and CDR2 YYNGEE.

The specimen sequenced was peripheral blood. The rearrangement joins TRBV9 to TRBJ2-3; D not certain. The sequence was collected from a woman aged 25 to 39 who had recovered from COVID-19. The CDR3 loop reads CASSVAFLTDTQYF. The CDR3 DNA sequence: TGTGCCAGCAGCGTAGCCTTTCTCACAGATACGCAGTATTTT. The full variable domain, its missing parts supplied by reference TRBV9 and TRBJ2-3, is DSGVTQTPKHLITATGQRVTLRCSPRSGDLSVYWYQQSLDQGLQFLIQYYNGEERAKGNILERFSAQQFPDLHSELNLSSLELGDSALYFCASSVAFLTDTQYFGPGTRLTVL.